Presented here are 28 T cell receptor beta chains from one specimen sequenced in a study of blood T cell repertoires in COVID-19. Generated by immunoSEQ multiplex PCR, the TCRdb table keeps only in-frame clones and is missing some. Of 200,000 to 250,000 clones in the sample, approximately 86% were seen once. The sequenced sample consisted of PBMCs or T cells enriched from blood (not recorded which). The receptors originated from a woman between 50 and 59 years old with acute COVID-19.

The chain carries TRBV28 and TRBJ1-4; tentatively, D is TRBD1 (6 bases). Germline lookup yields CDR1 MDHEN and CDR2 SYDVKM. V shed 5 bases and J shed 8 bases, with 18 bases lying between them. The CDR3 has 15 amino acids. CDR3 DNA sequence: TGTGCCAGCAGTACGGTAGGGGACACTACGGAAAAACTGTTTTTT. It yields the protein CASSTVGDTTEKLFF.

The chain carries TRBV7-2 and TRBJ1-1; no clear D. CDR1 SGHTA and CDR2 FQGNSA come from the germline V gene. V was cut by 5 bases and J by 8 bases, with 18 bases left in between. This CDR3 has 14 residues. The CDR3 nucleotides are TGTGCCAGCAGCCCCATTATCAGCCCCAGGGAAGCTTTCTTT. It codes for CASSPIISPREAFF.

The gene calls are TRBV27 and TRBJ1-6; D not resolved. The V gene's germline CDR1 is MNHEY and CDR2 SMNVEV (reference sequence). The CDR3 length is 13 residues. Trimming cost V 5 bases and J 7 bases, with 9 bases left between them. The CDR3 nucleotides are TGTGCCAGCAGTCTAGCAACCAATTCACCCCTCCACTTT. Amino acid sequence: CASSLATNSPLHF.

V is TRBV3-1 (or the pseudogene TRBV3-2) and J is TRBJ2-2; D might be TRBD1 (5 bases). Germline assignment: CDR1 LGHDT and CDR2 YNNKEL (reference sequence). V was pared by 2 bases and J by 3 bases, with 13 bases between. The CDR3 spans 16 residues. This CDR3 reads CASSQWGVGDTGELFF. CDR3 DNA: TGTGCCAGCAGCCAATGGGGCGTTGGGGACACCGGGGAGCTGTTTTTT.

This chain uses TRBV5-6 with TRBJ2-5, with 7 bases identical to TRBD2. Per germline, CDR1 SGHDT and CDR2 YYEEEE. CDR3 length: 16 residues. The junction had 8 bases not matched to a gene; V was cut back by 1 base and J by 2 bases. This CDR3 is CASSLPLGEGQETQYF. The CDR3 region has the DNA TGTGCCAGCAGCTTGCCCCTCGGGGAGGGGCAAGAGACCCAGTACTTC.

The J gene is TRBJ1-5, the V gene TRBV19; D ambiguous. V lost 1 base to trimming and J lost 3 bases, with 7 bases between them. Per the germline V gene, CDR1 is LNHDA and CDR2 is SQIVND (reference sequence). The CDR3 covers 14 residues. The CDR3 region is CASSIAGYNQPQHF. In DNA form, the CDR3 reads TGTGCCAGTAGTATAGCGGGGTACAATCAGCCCCAGCATTTT.

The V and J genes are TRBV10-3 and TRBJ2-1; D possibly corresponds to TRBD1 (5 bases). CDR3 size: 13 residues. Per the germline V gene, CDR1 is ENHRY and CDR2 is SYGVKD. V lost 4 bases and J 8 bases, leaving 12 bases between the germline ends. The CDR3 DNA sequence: TGTGCCATCAGTGTCCAGGGTACCTATGAGCAGTTCTTC. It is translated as CAISVQGTYEQFF.

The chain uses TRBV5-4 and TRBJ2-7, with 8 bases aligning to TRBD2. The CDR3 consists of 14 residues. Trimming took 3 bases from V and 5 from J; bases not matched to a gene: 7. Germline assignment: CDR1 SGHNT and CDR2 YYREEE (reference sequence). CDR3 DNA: TGTGCCAGCAGCTGGGGCGGGAGGTCCGACGAGCAGTACTTC. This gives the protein CASSWGGRSDEQYF.

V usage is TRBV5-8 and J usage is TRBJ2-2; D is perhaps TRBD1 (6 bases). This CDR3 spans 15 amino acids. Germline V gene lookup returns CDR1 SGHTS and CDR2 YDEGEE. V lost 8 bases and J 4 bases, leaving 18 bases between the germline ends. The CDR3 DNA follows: TGTGCCAGGCCCAGGGACACCGTTTTCACCGGGGAGCTGTTTTTT. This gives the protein CARPRDTVFTGELFF.

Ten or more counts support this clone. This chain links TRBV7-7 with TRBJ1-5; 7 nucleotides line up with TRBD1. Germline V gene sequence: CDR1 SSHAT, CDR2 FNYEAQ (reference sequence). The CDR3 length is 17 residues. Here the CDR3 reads CAREGAGNRATNQPQHF. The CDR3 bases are TGTGCTAGAGAGGGGGCTGGTAACCGGGCTACCAATCAGCCCCAGCATTTT. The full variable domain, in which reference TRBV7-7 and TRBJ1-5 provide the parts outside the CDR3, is GAGVSQSPRYKVTKRGQDVTLRCDPISSHATLYWYQQALGQGPEFLTYFNYEAQPDKSGLPSDRFSAERPEGSISTLTIQRTEQRDSAMYRCAREGAGNRATNQPQHFGDGTRLSIL.

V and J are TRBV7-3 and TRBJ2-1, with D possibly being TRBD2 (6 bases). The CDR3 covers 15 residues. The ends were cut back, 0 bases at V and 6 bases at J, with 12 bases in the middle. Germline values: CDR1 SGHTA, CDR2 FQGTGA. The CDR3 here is CASSLTGNGGNEQFF. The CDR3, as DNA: TGTGCCAGCAGCTTAACGGGGAACGGGGGCAATGAGCAGTTCTTC. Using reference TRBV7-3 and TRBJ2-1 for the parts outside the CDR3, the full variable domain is GAGVSQTPSNKVTEKGKYVELRCDPISGHTALYWYRQSLGQGPEFLIYFQGTGAADDSGLPNDRFFAVRPEGSVSTLKIQRTERGDSAVYLCASSLTGNGGNEQFFGPGTRLTVL.

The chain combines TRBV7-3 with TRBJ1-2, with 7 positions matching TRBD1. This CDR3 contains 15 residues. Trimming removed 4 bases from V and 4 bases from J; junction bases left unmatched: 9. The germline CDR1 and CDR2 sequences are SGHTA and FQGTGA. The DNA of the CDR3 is TGTGCCAGCAGCTCCCCGGGACAGAGAATCTATGGCTACACCTTC. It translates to CASSSPGQRIYGYTF. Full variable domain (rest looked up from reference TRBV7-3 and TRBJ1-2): GAGVSQTPSNKVTEKGKYVELRCDPISGHTALYWYRQSLGQGPEFLIYFQGTGAADDSGLPNDRFFAVRPEGSVSTLKIQRTERGDSAVYLCASSSPGQRIYGYTFGSGTRLTVV.

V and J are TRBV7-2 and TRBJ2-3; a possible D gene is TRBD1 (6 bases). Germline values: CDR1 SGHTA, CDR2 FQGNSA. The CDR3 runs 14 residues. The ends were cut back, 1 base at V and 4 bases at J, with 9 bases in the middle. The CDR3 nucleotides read TGTGCCAGCAGCTTAGATGCAGGGGCAGATACGCAGTATTTT. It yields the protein CASSLDAGADTQYF.

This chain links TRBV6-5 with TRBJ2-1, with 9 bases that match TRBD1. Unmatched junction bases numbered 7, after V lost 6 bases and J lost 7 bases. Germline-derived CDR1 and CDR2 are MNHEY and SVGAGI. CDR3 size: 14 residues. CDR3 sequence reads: CASRGQGRWNEQFF. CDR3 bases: TGTGCCAGCAGGGGACAGGGTCGGTGGAATGAGCAGTTCTTC.

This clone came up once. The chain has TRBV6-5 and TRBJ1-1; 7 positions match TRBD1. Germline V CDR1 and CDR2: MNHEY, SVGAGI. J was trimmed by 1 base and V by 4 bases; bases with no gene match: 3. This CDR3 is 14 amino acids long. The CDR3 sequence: CASSFTGENTEAFF. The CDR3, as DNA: TGTGCCAGCAGTTTTACAGGGGAGAACACTGAAGCTTTCTTT.

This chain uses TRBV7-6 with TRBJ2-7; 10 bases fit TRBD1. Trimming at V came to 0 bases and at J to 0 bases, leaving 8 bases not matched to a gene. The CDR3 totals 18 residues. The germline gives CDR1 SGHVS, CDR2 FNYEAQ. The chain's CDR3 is CASSLAKPGQGGSYEQYF. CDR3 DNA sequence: TGTGCCAGCAGCTTAGCTAAACCAGGACAGGGGGGCTCCTACGAGCAGTACTTC.

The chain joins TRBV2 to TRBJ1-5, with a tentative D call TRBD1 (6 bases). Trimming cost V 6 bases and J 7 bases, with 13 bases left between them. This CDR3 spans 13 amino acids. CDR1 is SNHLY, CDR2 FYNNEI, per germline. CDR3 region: CASRGGGPQPQHF. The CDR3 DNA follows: TGTGCCAGCAGGGGCGGGGGGCCCCAGCCCCAGCATTTT.

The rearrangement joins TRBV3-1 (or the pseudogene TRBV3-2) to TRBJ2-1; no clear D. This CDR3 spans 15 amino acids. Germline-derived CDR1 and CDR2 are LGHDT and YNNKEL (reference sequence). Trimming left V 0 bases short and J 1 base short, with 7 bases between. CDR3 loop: CASSQERLSYNEQFF. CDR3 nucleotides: TGTGCCAGCAGCCAAGAACGGTTGTCCTACAATGAGCAGTTCTTC.

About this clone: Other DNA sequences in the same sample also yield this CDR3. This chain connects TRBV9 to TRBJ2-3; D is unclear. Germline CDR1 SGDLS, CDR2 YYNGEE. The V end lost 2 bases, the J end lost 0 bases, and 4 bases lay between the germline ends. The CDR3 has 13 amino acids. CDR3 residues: CASSVTSTDTQYF. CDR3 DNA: TGTGCCAGCAGCGTGACTAGCACAGATACGCAGTATTTT.

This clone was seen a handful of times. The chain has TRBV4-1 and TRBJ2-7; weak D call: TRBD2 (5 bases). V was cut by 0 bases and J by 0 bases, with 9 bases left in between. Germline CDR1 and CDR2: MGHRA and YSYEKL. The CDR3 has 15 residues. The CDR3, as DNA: TGCGCCAGCAGCCAAGAACAGCGGCGCTCCTACGAGCAGTACTTC. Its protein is CASSQEQRRSYEQYF.

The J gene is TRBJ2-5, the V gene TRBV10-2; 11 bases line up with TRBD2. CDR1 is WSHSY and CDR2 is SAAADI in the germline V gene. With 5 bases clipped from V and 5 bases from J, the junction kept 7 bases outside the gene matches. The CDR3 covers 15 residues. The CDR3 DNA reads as TGCGCCAGCAGTTTAGCGGGAGGGCCGGGTGAGACCCAGTACTTC. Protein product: CASSLAGGPGETQYF.

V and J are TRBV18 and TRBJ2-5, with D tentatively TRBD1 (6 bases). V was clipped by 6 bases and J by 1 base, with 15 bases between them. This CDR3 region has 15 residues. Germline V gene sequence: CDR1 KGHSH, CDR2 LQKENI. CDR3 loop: CASSNTRDTQETQYF. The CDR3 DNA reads TGTGCCAGCTCTAATACCAGGGACACCCAAGAGACCCAGTACTTC.

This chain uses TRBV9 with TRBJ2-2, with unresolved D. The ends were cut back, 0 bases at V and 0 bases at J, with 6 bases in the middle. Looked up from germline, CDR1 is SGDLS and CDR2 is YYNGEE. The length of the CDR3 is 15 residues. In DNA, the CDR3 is TGTGCCAGCAGCGTAGTGCCAGCGAACACCGGGGAGCTGTTTTTT. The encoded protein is CASSVVPANTGELFF.

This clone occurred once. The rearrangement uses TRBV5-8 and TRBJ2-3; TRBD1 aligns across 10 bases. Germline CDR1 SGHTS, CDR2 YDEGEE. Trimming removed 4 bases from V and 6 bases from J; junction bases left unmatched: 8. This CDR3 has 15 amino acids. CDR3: CASSRTGGLGDTQYF. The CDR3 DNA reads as TGTGCCAGCAGCAGGACAGGGGGACTTGGGGATACGCAGTATTTT.

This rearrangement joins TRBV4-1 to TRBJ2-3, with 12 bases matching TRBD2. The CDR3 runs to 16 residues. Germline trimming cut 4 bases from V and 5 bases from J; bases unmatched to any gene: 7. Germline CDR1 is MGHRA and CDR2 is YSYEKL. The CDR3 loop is CASSPRLAGEIDTQYF. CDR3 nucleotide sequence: TGCGCCAGCAGCCCGCGACTAGCGGGAGAGATAGATACGCAGTATTTT.

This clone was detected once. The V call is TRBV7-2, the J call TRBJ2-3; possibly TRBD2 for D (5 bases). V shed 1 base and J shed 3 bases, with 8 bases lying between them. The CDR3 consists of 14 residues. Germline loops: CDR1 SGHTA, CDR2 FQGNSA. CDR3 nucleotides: TGTGCCAGCAGCTTAGGTACGGGAACAGATACGCAGTATTTT. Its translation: CASSLGTGTDTQYF.

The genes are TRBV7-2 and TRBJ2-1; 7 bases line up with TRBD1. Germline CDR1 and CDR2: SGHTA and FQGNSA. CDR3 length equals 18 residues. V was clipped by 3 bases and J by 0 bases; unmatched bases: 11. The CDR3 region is CASSFRTSRDSSYNEQFF. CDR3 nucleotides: TGTGCCAGCAGCTTTCGGACCTCCCGGGACAGCTCCTACAATGAGCAGTTCTTC.

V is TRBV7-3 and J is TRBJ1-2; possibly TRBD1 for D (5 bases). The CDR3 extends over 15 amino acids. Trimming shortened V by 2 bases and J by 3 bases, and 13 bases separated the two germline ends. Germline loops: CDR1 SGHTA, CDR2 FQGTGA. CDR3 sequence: CASSLDSGGYYGYTF. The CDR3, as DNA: TGTGCCAGCAGCTTAGACAGTGGAGGGTACTATGGCTACACCTTC.